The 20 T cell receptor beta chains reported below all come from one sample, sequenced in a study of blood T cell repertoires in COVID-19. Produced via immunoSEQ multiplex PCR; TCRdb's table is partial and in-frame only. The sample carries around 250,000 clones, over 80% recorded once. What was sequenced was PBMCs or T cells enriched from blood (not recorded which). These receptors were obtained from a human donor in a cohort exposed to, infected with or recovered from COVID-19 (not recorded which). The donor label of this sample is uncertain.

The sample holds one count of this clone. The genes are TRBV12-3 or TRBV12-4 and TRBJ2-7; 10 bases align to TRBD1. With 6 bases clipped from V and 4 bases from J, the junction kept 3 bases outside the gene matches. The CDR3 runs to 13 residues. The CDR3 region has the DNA TGTGCCAGCAGGAGGACAGGGGGATACGAGCAGTACTTC. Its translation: CASRRTGGYEQYF.

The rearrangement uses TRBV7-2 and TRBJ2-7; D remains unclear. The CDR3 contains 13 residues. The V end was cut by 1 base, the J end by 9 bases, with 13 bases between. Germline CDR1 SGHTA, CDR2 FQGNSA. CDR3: CASSLDGSIPQYF. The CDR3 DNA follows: TGTGCCAGCAGCTTAGATGGTAGCATCCCGCAGTACTTC.

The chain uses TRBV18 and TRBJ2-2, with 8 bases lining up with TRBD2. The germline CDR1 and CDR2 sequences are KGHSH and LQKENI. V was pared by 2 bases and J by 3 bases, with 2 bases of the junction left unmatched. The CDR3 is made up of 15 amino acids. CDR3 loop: CASSPGLADTGELFF. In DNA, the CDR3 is TGTGCCAGCTCACCAGGACTAGCCGACACCGGGGAGCTGTTTTTT. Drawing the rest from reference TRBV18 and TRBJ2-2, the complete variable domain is NAGVMQNPRHLVRRRGQEARLRCSPMKGHSHVYWYRQLPEEGLKFMVYLQKENIIDESGMPKERFSAEFPKEGPSILRIQQVVRGDSAAYFCASSPGLADTGELFFGEGSRLTVL.

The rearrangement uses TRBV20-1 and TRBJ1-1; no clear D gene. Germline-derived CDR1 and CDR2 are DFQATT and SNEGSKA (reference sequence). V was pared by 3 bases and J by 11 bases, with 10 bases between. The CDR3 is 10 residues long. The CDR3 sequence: CSARRRGAFF. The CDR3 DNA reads TGCAGTGCTAGGAGGCGAGGGGCTTTCTTT.

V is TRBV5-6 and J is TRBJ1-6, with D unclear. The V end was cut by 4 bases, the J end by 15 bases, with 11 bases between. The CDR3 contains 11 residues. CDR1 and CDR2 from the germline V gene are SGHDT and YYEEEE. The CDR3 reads CASSADQLLHF. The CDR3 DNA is TGTGCCAGCAGCGCGGATCAACTCCTCCACTTT.

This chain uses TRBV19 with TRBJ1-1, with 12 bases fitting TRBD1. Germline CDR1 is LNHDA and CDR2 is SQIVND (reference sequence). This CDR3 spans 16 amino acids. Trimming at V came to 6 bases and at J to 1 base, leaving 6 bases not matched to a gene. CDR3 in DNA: TGTGCCAGTAGCCCCCGGGACAGGGGGCCGAACACTGAAGCTTTCTTT. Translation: CASSPRDRGPNTEAFF.

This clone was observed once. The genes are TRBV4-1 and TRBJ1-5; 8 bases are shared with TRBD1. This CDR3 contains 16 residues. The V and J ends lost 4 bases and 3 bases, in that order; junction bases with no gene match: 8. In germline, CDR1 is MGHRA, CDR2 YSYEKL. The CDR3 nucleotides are TGCGCCAGCAGCCCTGGACAGGGACCTAACAATCAGCCCCAGCATTTT. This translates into CASSPGQGPNNQPQHF.

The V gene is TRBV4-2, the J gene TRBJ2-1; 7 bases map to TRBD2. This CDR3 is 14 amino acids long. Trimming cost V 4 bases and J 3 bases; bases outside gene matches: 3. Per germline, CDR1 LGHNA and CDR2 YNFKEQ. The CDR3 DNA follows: TGTGCCAGCAGCCTAAGCGGGGTCTACAATGAGCAGTTCTTC. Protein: CASSLSGVYNEQFF.

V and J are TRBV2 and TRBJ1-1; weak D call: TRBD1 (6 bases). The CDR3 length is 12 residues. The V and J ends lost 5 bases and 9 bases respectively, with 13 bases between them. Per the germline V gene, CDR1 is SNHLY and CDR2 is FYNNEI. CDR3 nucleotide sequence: TGTGCCAGCAGTAACCGACAGGATCAAGCTTTCTTT. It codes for CASSNRQDQAFF.

The CDR3 nucleotides read TGTGCCAGTAGTATCGGGGTGGAAAAACTGTTTTTT. Its protein is CASSIGVEKLFF. This sequence joins TRBV19 and TRBJ1-4, with D uncertain. The V and J ends lost 3 bases and 8 bases respectively, with 7 bases between them. Germline CDR1 and CDR2: LNHDA and SQIVND (reference sequence). There are 12 residues in the CDR3.

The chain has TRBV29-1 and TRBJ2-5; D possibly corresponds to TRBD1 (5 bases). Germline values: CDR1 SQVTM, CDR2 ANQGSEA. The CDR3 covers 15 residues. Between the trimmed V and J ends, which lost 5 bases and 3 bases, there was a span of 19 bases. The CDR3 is CSVTRNQGLEETQYF. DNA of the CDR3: TGCAGCGTTACCCGAAACCAGGGTTTAGAAGAGACCCAGTACTTC.

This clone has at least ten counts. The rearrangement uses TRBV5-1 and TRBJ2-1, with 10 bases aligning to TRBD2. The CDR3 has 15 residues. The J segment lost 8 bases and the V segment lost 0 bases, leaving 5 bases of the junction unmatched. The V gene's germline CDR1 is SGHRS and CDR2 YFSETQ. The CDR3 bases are TGCGCCAGCAGCTTGGGGTCTAGCGGGGGCCATGAGCAGTTCTTC. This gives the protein CASSLGSSGGHEQFF.

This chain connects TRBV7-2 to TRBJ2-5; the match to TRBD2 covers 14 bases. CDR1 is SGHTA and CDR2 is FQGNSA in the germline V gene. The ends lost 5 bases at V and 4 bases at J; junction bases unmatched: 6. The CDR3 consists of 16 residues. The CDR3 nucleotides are TGTGCCAGCAGCCCGCGACTAGCGGGGGGGCCAGAGACCCAGTACTTC. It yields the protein CASSPRLAGGPETQYF. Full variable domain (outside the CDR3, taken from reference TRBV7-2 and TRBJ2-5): GAGVSQSPSNKVTEKGKDVELRCDPISGHTALYWYRQSLGQGLEFLIYFQGNSAPDKSGLPSDRFSAERTGGSVSTLTIQRTQQEDSAVYLCASSPRLAGGPETQYFGPGTRLLVL.

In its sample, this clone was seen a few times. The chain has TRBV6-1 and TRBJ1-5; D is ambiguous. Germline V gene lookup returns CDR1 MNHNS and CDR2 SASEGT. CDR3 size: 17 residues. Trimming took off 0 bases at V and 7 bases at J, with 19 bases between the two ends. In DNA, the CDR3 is TGTGCCAGCAGTGAAGCGCTTCTTACAGCCCCAGGCCAGCCCCAGCATTTT. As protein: CASSEALLTAPGQPQHF.

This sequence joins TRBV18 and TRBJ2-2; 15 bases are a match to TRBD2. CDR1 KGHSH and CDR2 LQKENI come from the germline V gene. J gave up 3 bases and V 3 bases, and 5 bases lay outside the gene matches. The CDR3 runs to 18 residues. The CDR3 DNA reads TGTGCCAGCTCACCCGGACTAGCGGGGGGGCCCGACACCGGGGAGCTGTTTTTT. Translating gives CASSPGLAGGPDTGELFF.

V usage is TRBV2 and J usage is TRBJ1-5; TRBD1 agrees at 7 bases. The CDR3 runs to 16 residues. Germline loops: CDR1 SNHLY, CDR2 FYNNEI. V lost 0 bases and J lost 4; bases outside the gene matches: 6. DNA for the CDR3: TGTGCCAGCAGTGAAGCGCTGGGACAGACAAATCAGCCCCAGCATTTT. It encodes CASSEALGQTNQPQHF.

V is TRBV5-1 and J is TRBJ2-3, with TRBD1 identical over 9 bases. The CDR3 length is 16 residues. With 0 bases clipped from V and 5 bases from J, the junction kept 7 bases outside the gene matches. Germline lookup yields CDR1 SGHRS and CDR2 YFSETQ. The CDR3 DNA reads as TGCGCCAGCAGCTTGGCTACAGGGGGCGCGGGAGATACGCAGTATTTT. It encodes CASSLATGGAGDTQYF.

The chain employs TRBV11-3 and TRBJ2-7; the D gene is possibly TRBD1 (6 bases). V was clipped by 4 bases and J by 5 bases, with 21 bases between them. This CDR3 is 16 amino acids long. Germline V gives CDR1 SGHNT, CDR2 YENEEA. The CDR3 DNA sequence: TGTGCCAGCAGCTCCCGATCGACAGGAGGCCGCGACGAGCAGTACTTC. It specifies CASSSRSTGGRDEQYF.

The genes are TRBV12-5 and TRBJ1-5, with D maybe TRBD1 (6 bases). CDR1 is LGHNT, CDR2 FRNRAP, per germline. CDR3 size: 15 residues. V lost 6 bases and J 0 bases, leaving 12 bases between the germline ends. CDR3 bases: TGTGCTAGTGGCCAGACAGGACCTAGCAATCAGCCCCAGCATTTT. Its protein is CASGQTGPSNQPQHF.

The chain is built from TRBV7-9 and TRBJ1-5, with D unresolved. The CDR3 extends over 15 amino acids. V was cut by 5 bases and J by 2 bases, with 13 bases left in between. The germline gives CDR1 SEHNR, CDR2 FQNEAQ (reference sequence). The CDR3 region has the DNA TGTGCCAGCAGCGAGGACGCGGGCGGCAATCAGCCCCAGCATTTT. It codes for CASSEDAGGNQPQHF.